This entry lists 20 T cell receptor beta chains sequenced from one sample in a study of T cell changes during pregnancy in multiple sclerosis (dated by TCRdb to the late 2010s). Libraries were built with the immunoSEQ multiplex PCR assay. The clones in this table, taken by TCRdb from immuneACCESS, are in-frame only. Not every clone is retained; where verified, under half of the shortfall comes from an unresolved V gene, and the cause of the rest is unknown. The sample has roughly 61,000 clones on record, 85% to 90% of them singletons. The ten largest clonotypes hold roughly 0.89% of the sample. This specimen consisted of peripheral blood, obtained in the first trimester of pregnancy. The receptor source for this set is a female donor in good health, enrolled as a control in a pregnancy study.

The CDR3 reads CASSFGQESSYEQYF. CDR3 nucleotides: TGTGCCAGCAGTTTTGGACAGGAGAGCTCCTACGAGCAGTACTTC. The J gene is TRBJ2-7, the V gene TRBV9, with 7 positions matching TRBD1. The CDR3 sequence is 15 residues long. CDR1 and CDR2 (germline): SGDLS, YYNGEE. V trimming: 5 bases; J trimming: 0 bases; junction bases outside the gene matches: 8. Combining the CDR3 with reference TRBV9 and TRBJ2-7 gives the whole variable domain DSGVTQTPKHLITATGQRVTLRCSPRSGDLSVYWYQQSLDQGLQFLIQYYNGEERAKGNILERFSAQQFPDLHSELNLSSLELGDSALYFCASSFGQESSYEQYFGPGTRLTVT.

CDR3 DNA: TGTGCCAGCAGCTCTATCGGGGTTCGGGAGACCCAGTACTTC. Residues: CASSSIGVRETQYF. The rearrangement uses TRBV7-2 and TRBJ2-5; the D gene is possibly TRBD2 (5 bases). Trimming took 4 bases from V and 5 from J, leaving 14 bases between them. The germline V gene encodes CDR1 SGHTA and CDR2 FQGNSA. CDR3 length: 14 amino acids.

The chain couples TRBV5-4 to TRBJ2-5, with D tentatively TRBD1 (5 bases). V dropped 9 bases and J dropped 5 bases, with 11 bases sitting between them. The germline V gene encodes CDR1 SGHNT and CDR2 YYREEE (reference sequence). The CDR3 sequence is 11 residues long. The CDR3 region has the DNA TGTGCCACCCGACAGACTGAGACCCAGTACTTC. This gives the protein CATRQTETQYF.

DNA for the CDR3: TGTGCCTGGAGCTGGGACAGACTAAACTATGGCTACACCTTC. This translates into CAWSWDRLNYGYTF. This rearrangement joins TRBV30 to TRBJ1-2; 7 positions agree with TRBD1. CDR1 GTSNPN and CDR2 SVGIG come from the germline V gene (reference sequence). The CDR3 totals 14 residues. V lost 3 bases and J lost 2; bases outside the gene matches: 6.

The chain uses TRBV7-9 and TRBJ1-4; D might be TRBD1 (5 bases). Per germline, CDR1 SEHNR and CDR2 FQNEAQ (reference sequence). The V gene lost 3 bases and the J gene lost 10 bases, with 15 bases spanning the gap. CDR3 length equals 14 residues. The CDR3 here is CASSLDQGTAKLFF. CDR3 sequence (DNA): TGTGCCAGCAGCTTGGACCAGGGAACGGCAAAACTGTTTTTT. The whole variable domain, filled in from reference TRBV7-9 and TRBJ1-4, reads DTGVSQNPRHKITKRGQNVTFRCDPISEHNRLYWYRQTLGQGPEFLTYFQNEAQLEKSRLLSDRFSAERPKGSFSTLEIQRTEQGDSAMYLCASSLDQGTAKLFFGSGTQLSVL.

The chain combines TRBV6-1 with TRBJ2-5, with no clear D. The V gene lost 6 bases and the J gene lost 1 base, with 12 bases spanning the gap. Germline CDR1 reads MNHNS; CDR2 reads SASEGT. There are 14 residues in the CDR3. The CDR3 spells CASRSRGSQETQYF. The CDR3 DNA follows: TGTGCCAGCAGGAGCCGCGGCAGCCAAGAGACCCAGTACTTC.

The CDR3 DNA is TGTGCCTGGTGGGAGGGTGAAAAACTGTTTTTT. This codes for CAWWEGEKLFF. The chain is built from TRBV30 and TRBJ1-4; no clear D. The germline V gene has CDR1 GTSNPN and CDR2 SVGIG (reference sequence). The CDR3 is 11 residues long. Trimming took 5 bases from V and 7 from J, leaving 8 bases between them.

This chain's CDR3 is CASSQDQGSYGYTF. The CDR3 nucleotides are TGCGCCAGCAGCCAAGATCAGGGGTCCTATGGCTACACCTTC. The rearrangement uses TRBV4-3 and TRBJ1-2, with D possibly matching TRBD1 (6 bases). The CDR3 runs 14 residues. The V end was cut by 0 bases, the J end by 4 bases, with 9 bases between. Germline V gene data show CDR1 as LGHNA and CDR2 as YSLEER.

This clone was recorded many times. The rearrangement joins TRBV7-9 to TRBJ1-2; D remains ambiguous. The germline CDR1 and CDR2 sequences are SEHNR and FQNEAQ (reference sequence). CDR3 size: 16 residues. Trimming cost V 1 base and J 4 bases, with 16 bases left between them. DNA of the CDR3: TGTGCCAGCAGCTTAGGGCGGGAGGAGGCGTTCTATGGCTACACCTTC. Its protein product is CASSLGREEAFYGYTF.

The V call is TRBV7-9, the J call TRBJ2-2; tentative D call: TRBD1 (6 bases). Per the germline V gene, CDR1 is SEHNR and CDR2 is FQNEAQ (reference sequence). The CDR3 runs to 14 residues. V was pared by 3 bases and J by 6 bases, with 11 bases between. The CDR3 DNA reads as TGTGCCAGCAGCTTGGGGACAAATTCCGGGGAGCTGTTTTTT. It codes for CASSLGTNSGELFF.

This clone was seen only once. V gene TRBV7-9 combines with J gene TRBJ1-2, with 10 bases that match TRBD1. Germline CDR1 and CDR2: SEHNR and FQNEAQ (reference sequence). V gave up 5 bases and J gave up 5 bases; unmatched junction bases: 8. This CDR3 contains 15 residues. The CDR3 sequence is CASSPGTGDLYGYTF. The CDR3 region has the DNA TGTGCCAGCAGCCCGGGGACAGGGGATCTGTATGGCTACACCTTC.

The genes are TRBV11-2 and TRBJ2-3; D gene unclear. There are 18 residues in the CDR3. The V end lost 0 bases, the J end lost 6 bases, and 22 bases lay between the germline ends. From germline, CDR1 is SGHAT and CDR2 FQNNGV. CDR3 protein: CASSLDSRYNSYEDTQYF. DNA for the CDR3: TGTGCCAGCAGCTTAGATAGTAGGTATAACAGTTATGAGGATACGCAGTATTTT.

The gene calls are TRBV27 and TRBJ2-7; D is possibly TRBD2 (5 bases). V gave up 0 bases and J gave up 6 bases, with 6 bases separating them. The CDR3 sequence is 12 residues long. From germline, CDR1 is MNHEY and CDR2 SMNVEV (reference sequence). The CDR3 nucleotides read TGTGCCAGCAGTTTATCAGGGAGCGAGCAGTACTTC. This sequence encodes CASSLSGSEQYF.

The chain couples TRBV15 to TRBJ1-2; 7 bases are a match to TRBD1. This CDR3 spans 13 amino acids. V shed 5 bases and J 5 bases; nucleotides not matched to a gene: 5. From germline, CDR1 is LNHNV and CDR2 YYDKDF (reference sequence). CDR3 loop: CATSPGQDYGYTF. CDR3 sequence (DNA): TGTGCCACCAGCCCCGGACAGGATTATGGCTACACCTTC.

J is TRBJ1-2 and V is TRBV30, with unresolved D. Germline V gene lookup returns CDR1 GTSNPN and CDR2 SVGIG (reference sequence). V was pared by 0 bases and J by 8 bases, with 13 bases between. The CDR3 length is 13 residues. The CDR3 region is CAWSVPGLGGYTF. The CDR3 nucleotides are TGTGCCTGGAGTGTACCTGGGCTCGGCGGCTACACCTTC.

The chain uses TRBV7-9 and TRBJ1-5, with a tentative D call TRBD1 (5 bases). V lost 5 bases and J lost 1, with 15 bases in between. Germline loops: CDR1 SEHNR, CDR2 FQNEAQ (reference sequence). The CDR3 loop spans 16 amino acids. The CDR3 region is CASSLGRVESNQPQHF. CDR3 DNA sequence: TGTGCCAGCAGCCTTGGCAGGGTCGAAAGCAATCAGCCCCAGCATTTT.

CDR3 loop: CACVGGKVGMNTEAFF. The CDR3 DNA sequence: TGTGCCTGCGTCGGGGGGAAGGTAGGGATGAACACTGAAGCTTTCTTT. The chain links TRBV30 to TRBJ1-1; the D gene is possibly TRBD1 (5 bases). Germline V CDR1 and CDR2: GTSNPN, SVGIG (reference sequence). Deletions cut 6 bases from V and 0 bases from J, with 20 bases between. The CDR3 totals 16 residues.

This clone was observed a few times. The chain joins TRBV5-6 to TRBJ1-5; the D gene is possibly TRBD1 (5 bases). The germline V and J ends were trimmed by 4 bases and 5 bases, with 10 bases remaining between them. Looked up from germline, CDR1 is SGHDT and CDR2 is YYEEEE. The CDR3 contains 13 residues. The CDR3 DNA is TGTGCCAGCAGCCACGGAGGGGATCAGCCCCAGCATTTT. Translation: CASSHGGDQPQHF.

This chain connects TRBV5-8 to TRBJ2-2; 7 bases line up with TRBD1. This CDR3 is built from 15 residues. The junction had 9 bases not matched to a gene; V was cut back by 4 bases and J by 6 bases. The germline V gene encodes CDR1 SGHTS and CDR2 YDEGEE. The CDR3: CASSMLTGSPGELFF. The DNA of the CDR3 is TGTGCCAGCAGCATGTTGACAGGGAGTCCCGGGGAGCTGTTTTTT.

This clone appeared a few times. The chain is built from TRBV5-4 and TRBJ1-2; TRBD1 matches at 8 bases. CDR3 length: 13 amino acids. Germline values: CDR1 SGHNT, CDR2 YYREEE (reference sequence). V lost 3 bases, J lost 6 bases, and 4 bases stayed unmatched. The CDR3 nucleotides read TGTGCCAGCAGCTCGGACAGGGTTGATGGCTACACCTTC. Protein sequence: CASSSDRVDGYTF.